These 27 T cell receptor beta chains came from one sample sequenced in a study of cytomegalovirus exposure and HLA in healthy donors. It was with 60 Vbeta and 13 Jbeta primers that the PCR ran. Repertoires were generated with immunoSEQ multiplex PCR, while TCRdb's copy carries only in-frame clones and drops some. The table includes under 150,000 clones, 80% to 85% detected once. The specimen sequenced was PBMCs. The origin of the receptors is a boy aged 5 to 17 in good health and CMV-seronegative.

The chain uses TRBV30 and TRBJ2-1, with D possibly TRBD2 on 5 matching bases. The CDR3 is 13 residues long. Germline V CDR1 and CDR2: GTSNPN, SVGIG (reference sequence). The ends were cut back, 4 bases at V and 0 bases at J, with 7 bases in the middle. CDR3 nucleotide sequence: TGTGCCTGGAAAGAGGGCTCCTACAATGAGCAGTTCTTC. Translated, it gives CAWKEGSYNEQFF.

This clone is a singleton in its sample. This chain joins TRBV6-5 and TRBJ2-7; 9 bases line up with TRBD1. This CDR3 region has 13 residues. Germline CDR1 MNHEY, CDR2 SVGAGI. V lost 5 bases, J lost 5 bases, and 4 bases stayed unmatched. CDR3 nucleotides: TGTGCCAGCAGTCCGGGGACAGGGAACGAGCAGTACTTC. It is translated as CASSPGTGNEQYF.

This chain uses TRBV5-4 with TRBJ2-3, with 7 positions matching TRBD1. The germline V gene encodes CDR1 SGHNT and CDR2 YYREEE (reference sequence). V shed 7 bases and J 1 base; nucleotides not matched to a gene: 9. This CDR3 is built from 15 residues. CDR3 in DNA: TGTGCCAGCTCAACACAGGGGAACGGCACAGATACGCAGTATTTT. Amino acid sequence: CASSTQGNGTDTQYF.

This clone showed up just once. This chain connects TRBV30 to TRBJ2-3; D call uncertain. This CDR3 region has 14 residues. V lost 1 base and J lost 3, with 11 bases in between. Germline CDR1 reads GTSNPN; CDR2 reads SVGIG (reference sequence). CDR3 protein: CAWSEKVETDTQYF. The CDR3 region has the DNA TGTGCCTGGAGTGAGAAGGTGGAGACAGATACGCAGTATTTT.

The V and J genes are TRBV7-6 and TRBJ2-5; D perhaps matches TRBD2 (6 bases). This CDR3 has 14 residues. V lost 1 base and J 4 bases, leaving 10 bases between the germline ends. CDR1 and CDR2 from the germline V gene are SGHVS and FNYEAQ. CDR3 coding DNA: TGTGCCAGCAGCTTAGAATCCGGGAGAGAGACCCAGTACTTC. Its translation: CASSLESGRETQYF.

The gene calls are TRBV30 and TRBJ1-2, with D perhaps matching TRBD1 (5 bases). The germline CDR1 and CDR2 sequences are GTSNPN and SVGIG (reference sequence). The CDR3 runs to 11 residues. Between the trimmed V and J ends, which lost 7 bases and 7 bases, there was a span of 13 bases. The CDR3 nucleotides read TGTGCCTTAACGGGGGGGGGTGGCTACACCTTC. Amino acids: CALTGGGGYTF.

The J gene is TRBJ2-5, the V gene TRBV7-2; no clear D gene. CDR1 and CDR2 from the germline V gene are SGHTA and FQGNSA. The CDR3 consists of 14 residues. Trimming pared 0 bases from V and 0 bases from J, leaving 5 bases between. The chain's CDR3 is CASSLARYQETQYF. DNA of the CDR3: TGTGCCAGCAGCTTAGCACGGTACCAAGAGACCCAGTACTTC.

V usage is TRBV5-1 and J usage is TRBJ2-1, with 10 bases identical to TRBD1. The V gene's germline CDR1 is SGHRS and CDR2 YFSETQ. This CDR3 has 15 residues. V shed 4 bases, J shed 4 bases, and the junction held 5 bases outside the gene matches. CDR3 residues: CASSGTGALYNEQFF. CDR3 nucleotide sequence: TGCGCCAGCAGCGGGACAGGGGCCCTATACAATGAGCAGTTCTTC.

The chain joins TRBV7-2 to TRBJ1-1; D ambiguous. This CDR3 contains 12 residues. The V gene lost 2 bases and the J gene lost 11 bases, with 12 bases spanning the gap. Germline values: CDR1 SGHTA, CDR2 FQGNSA. The CDR3 DNA reads TGTGCCAGCAGCTTAATCGTACAGACGGCTTTCTTT. Residues: CASSLIVQTAFF.

The CDR3 nucleotides read TGTGCCAGCTCATCGGAGAACGGGGAAAAACTGTTTTTT. This encodes CASSSENGEKLFF. The chain recombines TRBV18 with TRBJ1-4, with D hard to call. CDR3 length equals 13 residues. The V end was cut by 5 bases, the J end by 8 bases, with 12 bases between. Germline assignment: CDR1 KGHSH and CDR2 LQKENI.

This chain links TRBV5-1 with TRBJ2-7; D gene ambiguous. The germline CDR1 and CDR2 sequences are SGHRS and YFSETQ. The V end lost 0 bases, the J end lost 0 bases, and 10 bases lay between the germline ends. The CDR3 sequence is 15 residues long. CDR3 sequence: CASSLDRYSSYEQYF. The CDR3 bases are TGCGCCAGCAGCTTGGACCGCTATAGCTCCTACGAGCAGTACTTC.

The CDR3: CASSEERFSGRAETQYF. Written as DNA, the CDR3 is TGTGCCAGCAGTGAAGAACGCTTTAGCGGGAGGGCGGAGACCCAGTACTTC. V and J are TRBV6-1 and TRBJ2-5; TRBD2 matches at 11 bases. The CDR3 extends over 17 amino acids. CDR1 is MNHNS and CDR2 is SASEGT in the germline V gene. The V segment lost 1 base and the J segment 5 bases; nucleotides outside the gene matches: 9.

The chain employs TRBV27 and TRBJ2-2, with 11 positions matching TRBD2. The length of the CDR3 is 16 residues. Trimming cost V 5 bases and J 4 bases; bases outside gene matches: 6. CDR1 MNHEY and CDR2 SMNVEV come from the germline V gene (reference sequence). CDR3: CASSGTSGSITGELFF. The DNA of the CDR3 is TGTGCCAGCAGTGGAACTAGCGGGAGTATCACCGGGGAGCTGTTTTTT.

This chain connects TRBV10-3 to TRBJ1-1, with a weak D call TRBD1 (5 bases). Germline assignment: CDR1 ENHRY and CDR2 SYGVKD. The CDR3 covers 14 residues. With 4 bases removed from V and 0 bases from J, the gap between germline ends came to 9 bases. CDR3 protein: CAISVSGMNTEAFF. In DNA form, the CDR3 reads TGTGCCATCAGTGTATCAGGGATGAACACTGAAGCTTTCTTT.

The CDR3 DNA follows: TGTGCCAGCAGCTTAGGTGCAGGGGAAGGCACAGATACGCAGTATTTT. It specifies CASSLGAGEGTDTQYF. The rearrangement uses TRBV7-2 and TRBJ2-3, with a weak D call TRBD1 (6 bases). Trimming removed 1 base from V and 1 base from J, with 12 bases in between. CDR1 SGHTA and CDR2 FQGNSA come from the germline V gene. The CDR3 is 16 residues long.

The rearrangement uses TRBV5-8 and TRBJ2-2; TRBD2 matches 7 bases. Per the germline V gene, CDR1 is SGHTS and CDR2 is YDEGEE. Germline trimming cut 0 bases from V and 1 base from J; bases unmatched to any gene: 3. The CDR3 runs to 16 residues. CDR3 DNA sequence: TGTGCCAGCAGCTTGGAAGCGGGACTGAACACCGGGGAGCTGTTTTTT. This sequence encodes CASSLEAGLNTGELFF.

The rearrangement joins TRBV19 to TRBJ2-1; 9 bases fit TRBD2. The CDR3 extends over 12 amino acids. V was clipped by 2 bases and J by 16 bases; unmatched bases: 6. Germline CDR1 LNHDA, CDR2 SQIVND (reference sequence). The CDR3 sequence: CASSILAGSPFF. The CDR3 DNA is TGTGCCAGTAGTATACTAGCGGGGTCGCCCTTCTTC.

CDR3 in amino acids: CASSPSQGLGYGYTF. The CDR3 bases are TGTGCCAGCAGCCCATCCCAGGGGTTGGGCTATGGCTACACCTTC. This sequence joins TRBV7-3 and TRBJ1-2; TRBD1 might be the D (6 bases). CDR1 is SGHTA and CDR2 is FQGTGA in the germline V gene. The CDR3 is 15 residues long. Trimming took off 5 bases at V and 4 bases at J, with 17 bases between the two ends.

In nucleotides, the CDR3 is TGTGCCAGCAGCCAAATTGTAGCGCCCGGGGAGCTGTTTTTT. Its translation: CASSQIVAPGELFF. The rearrangement joins TRBV14 to TRBJ2-2; perhaps TRBD2 as D (5 bases). The CDR3 is 14 amino acids. Per germline, CDR1 SGHDN and CDR2 FVKESK. V was shortened by 2 bases and J by 6 bases, with 10 bases between the two germline ends.

This clone turned up a few times. This chain links TRBV5-5 with TRBJ1-5; D is unclear. The germline gives CDR1 SGHKS, CDR2 YYEKEE (reference sequence). Trimming shortened V by 0 bases and J by 7 bases, and 8 bases separated the two germline ends. The CDR3 totals 13 residues. DNA of the CDR3: TGTGCCAGCAGCTTGGTGGCGGGGCAGCCCCAGCATTTT. Amino acids: CASSLVAGQPQHF.

Here the CDR3 reads CASSIGQRSEAFF. The CDR3 DNA follows: TGTGCCAGTAGTATCGGACAGAGGTCTGAAGCTTTCTTT. The chain joins TRBV19 to TRBJ1-1; tentative D call: TRBD1 (6 bases). CDR1 and CDR2 from the germline V gene are LNHDA and SQIVND (reference sequence). This CDR3 contains 13 residues. Trimming cost V 3 bases and J 6 bases, with 11 bases left between them. Complete variable domain (other parts from reference TRBV19 and TRBJ1-1): DGGITQSPKYLFRKEGQNVTLSCEQNLNHDAMYWYRQDPGQGLRLIYYSQIVNDFQKGDIAEGYSVSREKKESFPLTVTSAQKNPTAFYLCASSIGQRSEAFFGQGTRLTVV.

This clone occurred a few times. The chain uses TRBV9 and TRBJ1-4, with 7 bases identical to TRBD1. CDR1 SGDLS and CDR2 YYNGEE come from the germline V gene. The CDR3 has 14 residues. The V segment lost 3 bases and the J segment 4 bases; nucleotides outside the gene matches: 3. CDR3 bases: TGTGCCAGCAGCGCTGGGACAGATAATGAAAAACTGTTTTTT. Its protein product is CASSAGTDNEKLFF.

This clone was detected a few times. V and J are TRBV11-2 and TRBJ2-2; D ambiguous. Trimming pared 4 bases from V and 1 base from J, leaving 13 bases between. CDR3 size: 16 residues. In germline, CDR1 is SGHAT, CDR2 FQNNGV. The CDR3 region is CASSSFPYGNTGELFF. DNA of the CDR3: TGTGCCAGCAGCTCATTCCCTTACGGGAACACCGGGGAGCTGTTTTTT.

V is TRBV29-1 and J is TRBJ1-2; D perhaps matches TRBD1 (5 bases). Trimming cost V 2 bases and J 0 bases, with 10 bases left between them. This CDR3 contains 14 residues. The germline CDR1 and CDR2 sequences are SQVTM and ANQGSEA. The CDR3 bases are TGCAGCGTTGAACAGACAGATACTAACTATGGCTACACCTTC. It translates to CSVEQTDTNYGYTF.

V is TRBV4-1 and J is TRBJ2-7, with 7 nucleotides matching TRBD1. Germline V lookup: CDR1 MGHRA, CDR2 YSYEKL. With 2 bases clipped from V and 5 bases from J, the junction kept 6 bases outside the gene matches. The CDR3 is made up of 14 amino acids. The CDR3 region is CASSQPGQTHEQYF. The CDR3 region has the DNA TGCGCCAGCAGCCAACCGGGACAGACCCACGAGCAGTACTTC.

V usage is TRBV7-2 and J usage is TRBJ2-2, with TRBD2 matching over 13 bases. The V and J ends lost 5 bases and 6 bases, in that order; junction bases with no gene match: 6. The CDR3 is made up of 16 amino acids. Germline V CDR1 and CDR2: SGHTA, FQGNSA. CDR3 coding DNA: TGTGCCAGCAGCCCAAGGACTAGCGGGAGTCCCGGGGAGCTGTTTTTT. Its translation: CASSPRTSGSPGELFF.

V is TRBV10-3 and J is TRBJ1-2; tentatively, D is TRBD1 (5 bases). There are 15 residues in the CDR3. The germline V gene has CDR1 ENHRY and CDR2 SYGVKD. The V and J ends lost 3 bases and 2 bases respectively, with 13 bases between them. CDR3 region: CAISESAGRNYGYTF. The CDR3 DNA reads TGTGCCATCAGTGAATCGGCGGGACGGAACTATGGCTACACCTTC.